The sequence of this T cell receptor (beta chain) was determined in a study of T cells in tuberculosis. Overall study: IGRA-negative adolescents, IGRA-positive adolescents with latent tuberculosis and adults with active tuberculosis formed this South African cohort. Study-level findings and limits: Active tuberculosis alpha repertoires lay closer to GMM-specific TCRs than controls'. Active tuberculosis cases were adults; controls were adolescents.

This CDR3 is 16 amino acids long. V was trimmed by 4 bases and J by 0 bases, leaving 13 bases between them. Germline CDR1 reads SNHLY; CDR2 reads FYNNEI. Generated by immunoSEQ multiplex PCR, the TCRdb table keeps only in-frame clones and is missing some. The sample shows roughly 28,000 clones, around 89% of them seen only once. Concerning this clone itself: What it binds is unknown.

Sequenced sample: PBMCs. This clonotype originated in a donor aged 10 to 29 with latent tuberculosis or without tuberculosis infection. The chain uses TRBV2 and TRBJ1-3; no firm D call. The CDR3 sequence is CASSANSVRSGNTIYF. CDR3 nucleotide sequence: TGTGCCAGCAGTGCAAACTCGGTCCGCTCTGGAAACACCATATATTTT.